This paragraph reports one T cell receptor (beta chain). It has no known antigen specificity. No base quality information exists; no much larger clone differs at one position. The data originate from a study of shared clonotypes between healthy human individuals (TCRdb year 2020). With regard to the full study: A few men and a couple of women, aged 18 to 49 years, made up the cohort. For each donor, CD4 naive and CD4 memory were each run on three plates, CD8 naive on two plates, and CD8 memory on one plate. To estimate repertoire size and how much clonotype sharing occurs between individuals, the study deeply sequenced the blood TCR repertoires of five or six healthy adults. To increase sequencing depth and limit assay-specific biases, different laboratories used diverse techniques to prepare libraries and sequence TCR repertoires. Per donor, leukapheresis produced somewhere between about 0.8 and 9 billion PBMCs.

Using the deep immunoSEQ assay, multiplex PCR amplified TCR CDR3 regions from genomic DNA. Genomic DNA extracted from each cell subset was distributed evenly over all wells of several immunoSEQ 96-well plates, and each plate served as one replicate. For sorted subsets, 200 ng of genomic DNA, equivalent to 30,000 or so T cell genomes, went into each replicate PCR. The purified libraries were quantified using a Qubit 3.0 fluorometer, sized with a Bioanalyzer 2100, and then quantified again using the KAPA Library Quantification kit. Each immunoSEQ 96-well plate was sequenced on its own single-read 150-cycle Illumina NextSeq 550 flow cell. The authors' analysis ran thus. Because only junctional sequences without quality scores were contained in the immunoSEQ output, filtering matching that applied to full-length reads could not be performed. To assign V/J genes and CDR3, sequences were annotated using PyIR, a Python wrapper for IgBLAST v1.9, with IMGT germline references. Reads were removed for weak V/J assignments (E-value above 1e-6), missing CDR3, stop codons, out-of-frame junctions, or ambiguous translated residues. V3J clonotypes were defined as sequences sharing an identical inferred V gene, J gene, and CDR3 amino acid sequence. Percentage overlap between repertoires was computed as shared unique clonotypes divided by the size of the smaller repertoire. Repertoire richness was assessed with RTK rarefaction, the Chao1 estimator, and Recon v2.1 estimates of unobserved clonotypes. Generation probabilities for all TCRbeta clonotypes obtained by the gDNA method from four donors were computed using OLGA. TCRdb mirrors the immuneACCESS table, restricted to in-frame sequences. Some clones are absent from its copies; in checked studies, under half trace to an unresolved V gene, and the reason for the others is unknown. Clone size and V and J calls were adopted from that table, with D and trimming inferred from the DNA. The sample data list 2 million to 2.5 million clones, and about 92% of these were observed just once. 0.35% to 0.45% of the sample belongs to the ten largest clones.

Findings and caveats that apply to the study as a whole: Sampling was restricted to blood, and TCR repertoires in tissue are likely to differ from TCR repertoires in blood. Larger estimated clonotype richness was generally found for naive subsets than for memory subsets. Compared with non-shared clonotypes, clonotypes shared by all four sorted-subset donors had higher generation probabilities. When a handful of donors were compared, the shared fraction of clonotypes was around 5.1% for naive CD4, less than 4% for naive CD8, roughly 2.3% for memory CD4, and 0.4% for memory CD8. Pairwise subsampling led to the expectation that sequencing depth would affect the degree of clonotype sharing among donors. The genetic and exposure-history diversity represented was limited by the small number of donors. Rarefaction of sorted-subset datasets indicated incomplete sequencing despite the large sequencing depth.

Donors were healthy HIV-negative adults with no recently reported acute infections or vaccinations. Every donor was a Caucasian adult residing in Nashville, Tennessee, USA. CD4+ T cells were enriched through magnetic negative selection, after which naive cells were positively selected on CD45RA and the remaining negative fraction served as the memory subset. Blood was obtained by leukapheresis, after which PBMCs were separated by Ficoll-Histopaque density gradient centrifugation and cryopreserved in liquid nitrogen vapor phase. Analytical flow cytometry was used to check the purity and quantity of every magnetically sorted T cell population. From each sorted fraction, genomic DNA was isolated and quantified by UV absorbance on a Nanodrop 2000c. Sequencing was done on a sample of naive CD4+ T cells from PBMCs. The label giving this sample's cell subset or site can be read as: CD45RA+ positively selected. The sequence was obtained from a man aged 18 to 35 in good health. Some clones in this sample may be carry-over from other donors' samples.

The CDR3 reads as follows: CASSLGPTGVKRYTF. The DNA sequence is as follows: TGTGCCAGCAGCTTGGGCCCGACAGGGGTGAAACGCTACACCTTC. Recombination linked TRBV5-5 to TRBJ1-2; TRBD1 matches 8 bases in the middle. Based on the germline V gene (reference sequence), the CDR1 and CDR2 sequences are SGHKS and YYEKEE. Germline trimming amounts to 0 bases on V and 9 bases on J, with 10 as the count of junction bases outside the gene matches. The cysteine opens and the phenylalanine closes a CDR3 of 15 amino acids. Here the CDR3 DNA is all that survives: 45 bases in frame from base 1.